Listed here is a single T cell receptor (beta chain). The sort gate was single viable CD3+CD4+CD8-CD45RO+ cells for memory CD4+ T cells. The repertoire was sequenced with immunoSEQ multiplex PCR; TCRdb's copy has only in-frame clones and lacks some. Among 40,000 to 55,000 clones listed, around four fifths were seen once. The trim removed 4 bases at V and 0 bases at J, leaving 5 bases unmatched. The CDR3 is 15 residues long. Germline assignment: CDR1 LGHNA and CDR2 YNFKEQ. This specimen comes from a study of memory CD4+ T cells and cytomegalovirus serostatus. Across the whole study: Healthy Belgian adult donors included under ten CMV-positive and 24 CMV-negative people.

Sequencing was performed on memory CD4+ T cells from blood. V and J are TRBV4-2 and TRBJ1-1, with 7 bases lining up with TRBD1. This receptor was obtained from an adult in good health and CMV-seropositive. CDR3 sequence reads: CASSPTGALNTEAFF. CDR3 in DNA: TGTGCCAGCAGCCCTACAGGGGCTCTGAACACTGAAGCTTTCTTT.